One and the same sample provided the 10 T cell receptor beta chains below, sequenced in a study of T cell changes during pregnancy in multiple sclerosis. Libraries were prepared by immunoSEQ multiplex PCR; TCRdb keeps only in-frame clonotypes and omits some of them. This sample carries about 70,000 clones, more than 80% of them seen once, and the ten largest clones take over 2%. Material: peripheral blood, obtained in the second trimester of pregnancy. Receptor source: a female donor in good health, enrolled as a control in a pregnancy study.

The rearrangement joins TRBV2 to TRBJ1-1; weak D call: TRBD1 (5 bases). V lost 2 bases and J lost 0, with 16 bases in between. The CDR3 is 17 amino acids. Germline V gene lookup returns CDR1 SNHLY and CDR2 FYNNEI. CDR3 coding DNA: TGTGCCAGCAGTGAATGGTTGGACACAGCTTTGAACACTGAAGCTTTCTTT. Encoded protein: CASSEWLDTALNTEAFF.

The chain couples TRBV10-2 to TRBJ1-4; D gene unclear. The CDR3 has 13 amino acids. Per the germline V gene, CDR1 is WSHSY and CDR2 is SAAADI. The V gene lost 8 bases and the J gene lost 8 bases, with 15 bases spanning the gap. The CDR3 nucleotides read TGCGCCAGCCGGATGAGGGTTGGGGAAAAACTGTTTTTT. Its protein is CASRMRVGEKLFF.

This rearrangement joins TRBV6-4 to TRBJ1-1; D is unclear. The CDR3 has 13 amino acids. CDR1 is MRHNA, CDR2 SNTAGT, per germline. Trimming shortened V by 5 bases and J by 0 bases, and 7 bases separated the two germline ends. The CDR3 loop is CASSKEVNTEAFF. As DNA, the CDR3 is TGTGCCAGCAGTAAAGAGGTGAACACTGAAGCTTTCTTT.

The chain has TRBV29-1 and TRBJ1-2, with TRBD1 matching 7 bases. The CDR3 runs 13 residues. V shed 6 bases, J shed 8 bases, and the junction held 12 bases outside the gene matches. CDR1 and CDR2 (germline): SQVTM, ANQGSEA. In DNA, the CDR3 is TGCAGCGTGCCCCCAGGGGGATCCGGGGGCTACACCTTC. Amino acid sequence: CSVPPGGSGGYTF.

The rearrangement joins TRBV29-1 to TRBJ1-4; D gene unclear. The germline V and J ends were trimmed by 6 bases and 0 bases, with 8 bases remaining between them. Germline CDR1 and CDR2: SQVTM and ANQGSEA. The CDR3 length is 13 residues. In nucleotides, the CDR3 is TGCAGCGTGCGGGATGCAACTAATGAAAAACTGTTTTTT. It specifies CSVRDATNEKLFF.

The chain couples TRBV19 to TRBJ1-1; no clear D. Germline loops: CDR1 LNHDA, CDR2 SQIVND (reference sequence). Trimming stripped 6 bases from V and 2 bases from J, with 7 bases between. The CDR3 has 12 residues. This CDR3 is CASSATNTEAFF. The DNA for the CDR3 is TGTGCCAGTAGCGCCACAAACACTGAAGCTTTCTTT.

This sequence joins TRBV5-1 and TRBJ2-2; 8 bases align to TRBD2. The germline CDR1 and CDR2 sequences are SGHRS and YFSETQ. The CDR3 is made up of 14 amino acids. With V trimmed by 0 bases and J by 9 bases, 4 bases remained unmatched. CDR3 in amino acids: CASSLVLAGRELFF. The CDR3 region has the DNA TGCGCCAGCAGCTTGGTTCTAGCGGGTAGGGAGCTGTTTTTT.

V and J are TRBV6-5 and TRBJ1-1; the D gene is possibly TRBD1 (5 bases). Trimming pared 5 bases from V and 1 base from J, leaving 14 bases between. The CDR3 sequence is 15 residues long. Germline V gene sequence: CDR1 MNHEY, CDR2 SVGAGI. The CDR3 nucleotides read TGTGCCAGCAGTAAGACAGTCCTAAAGAACACTGAAGCTTTCTTT. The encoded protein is CASSKTVLKNTEAFF.

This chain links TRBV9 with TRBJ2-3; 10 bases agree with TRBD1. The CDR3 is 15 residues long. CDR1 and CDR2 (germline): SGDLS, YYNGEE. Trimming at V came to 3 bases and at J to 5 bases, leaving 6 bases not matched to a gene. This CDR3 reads CASSATGGNVDTQYF. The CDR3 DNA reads TGTGCCAGCAGCGCGACAGGGGGCAACGTAGATACGCAGTATTTT.

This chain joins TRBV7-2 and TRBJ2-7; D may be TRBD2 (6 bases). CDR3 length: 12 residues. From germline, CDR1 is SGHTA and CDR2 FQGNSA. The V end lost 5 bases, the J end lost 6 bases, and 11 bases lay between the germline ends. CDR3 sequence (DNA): TGTGCCAGCAGCAGCGTCGGGGGCGAGCAGTACTTC. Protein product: CASSSVGGEQYF.